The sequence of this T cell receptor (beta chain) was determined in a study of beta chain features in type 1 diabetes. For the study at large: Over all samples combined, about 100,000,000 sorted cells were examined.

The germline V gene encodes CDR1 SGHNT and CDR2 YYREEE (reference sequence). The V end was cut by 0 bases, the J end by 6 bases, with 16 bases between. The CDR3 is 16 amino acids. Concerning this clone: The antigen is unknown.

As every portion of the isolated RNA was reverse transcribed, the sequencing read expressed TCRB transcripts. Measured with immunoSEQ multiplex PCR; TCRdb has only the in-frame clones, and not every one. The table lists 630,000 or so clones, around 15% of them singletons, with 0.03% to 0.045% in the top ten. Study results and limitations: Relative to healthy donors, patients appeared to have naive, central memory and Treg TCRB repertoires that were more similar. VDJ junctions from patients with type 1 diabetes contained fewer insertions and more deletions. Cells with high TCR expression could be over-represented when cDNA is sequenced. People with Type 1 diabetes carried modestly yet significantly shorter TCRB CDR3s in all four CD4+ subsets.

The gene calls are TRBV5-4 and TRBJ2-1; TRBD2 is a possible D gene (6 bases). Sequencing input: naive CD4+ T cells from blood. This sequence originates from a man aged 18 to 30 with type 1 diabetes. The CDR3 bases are TGTGCCAGCAGCTTGGGGGCAGAGGGGACTTTCAATGAGCAGTTCTTC. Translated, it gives CASSLGAEGTFNEQFF.